This T cell receptor (beta chain) was recovered during a study of blood T cell repertoires in COVID-19. In the authors' workflow: Nucleated cell number was recorded as an estimate derived from reference gene primer amplification. Produced via immunoSEQ multiplex PCR; TCRdb's table is partial and in-frame only. V and J calls and clone size are those listed in that table; D and trimming were worked out from the DNA. The data contain almost 250,000 clones, about 84% of them seen just once; the ten biggest clones take up approximately 6%. There are 14 residues in the CDR3. V was pared by 4 bases and J by 8 bases, with 12 bases between. Germline CDR1 reads SGHAT; CDR2 reads FQNNGV.

Sequencing was carried out using peripheral blood. This receptor was obtained from a woman older than 75 with COVID-19, enrolled during active disease. This sequence joins TRBV11-2 and TRBJ1-6; TRBD1 might be the D (6 bases). DNA for the CDR3: TGTGCCAGCAGCTCCGGTTACAGGGATTCACCCCTCCACTTT. It translates to CASSSGYRDSPLHF.